This TCR beta chain derives from a study of T cells in Graves' hyperthyroidism and ophthalmopathy (dated by TCRdb to the late 2010s). Turning to the overall study: Peripheral blood samples were taken at the time of initial diagnosis, prior to any treatment. An independent validation cohort of 18 to 20 hyperthyroidism patients and approximately 15 patients who later progressed to ophthalmopathy tested prospective prediction of ophthalmopathy. In over five Graves' hyperthyroidism patients, the study also compared T-cell repertoires from thyroid tissue with T-cell repertoires from blood. Once sampling was done, hyperthyroidism patients were given methimazole at a starting dose of 30 mg daily, whereas ophthalmopathy patients were given high-dose intravenous methylprednisolone. The paper reports TCR Vbeta CDR3 sequencing of approximately 140 peripheral blood samples: approximately 41 ophthalmopathy, under 80 hyperthyroidism and approximately 17 progressor patients. The roughly 90 discovery patients were divided at random into training and test sets in a 7:3 ratio. TCR V-J signatures able to tell the groups apart were searched for in a discovery cohort of some 97 patients, of whom around 43 had Graves' ophthalmopathy and around 58 had stable Graves' hyperthyroidism. What the authors observed across the whole study: Ophthalmopathy was separated from stable hyperthyroidism by a 13 V-J signature model, with around 90% sensitivity and roughly 84% specificity obtained in cross-validation and 80%/75% obtained in testing. During validation, the model predicted progression to ophthalmopathy a median of approximately 7 months ahead of onset, with roughly 65% sensitivity and 72% to 80% specificity. Most expanded thyroid clonotypes (frequency above 0.001) were also found in blood, which suggests that blood repertoires may mirror thyroid immune responses. No statistical method was used to set the sample size in advance, and investigators knew the group allocation.

A word on this clonotype: This clone's antigen is unknown. Base qualities are missing; no much larger clone stands one base away.

The junction shows trimming of 0 bases on V and 10 bases on J, plus 13 bases between the germline ends. Including the terminal cysteine and phenylalanine, the CDR3 comprises 14 residues. Of the read, only the CDR3 DNA is kept; its 42 bases are in frame from base 1. A patient counted as having stable Graves' hyperthyroidism if no progression to ophthalmopathy occurred over 18 months of follow-up. Hyperthyroidism patients were aged 18 to 65 years and newly diagnosed, with disease duration of less than 2 months. Patients with uncontrolled infections, other autoimmune diseases, pregnancy or lactation were excluded. Diagnoses were based on clinical symptoms, serum thyroxine and TRAb, thyroid ultrasound and orbital computed tomography. Ficoll-Paque density gradient centrifugation was used to isolate PBMCs from approximately 10 ml of fresh peripheral blood. Total RNA was extracted with Trizol reagent, and quality was checked on an Agilent 2100 Bioanalyzer.

TCR beta CDR3 regions were amplified from RNA transcripts. A first-round RT-PCR of the TCR CDR3 used the HTBI primer set with the Qiagen OneStep RT-PCR kit. A second multiplex PCR round built the libraries, followed by size selection and purification. The libraries were sequenced on an Illumina HiSeq2000 using paired-end 100 bp reads. The original pipeline was this. SOAPnuke was used to process the raw data, throwing out any read that contained adapters or uncalled bases, had a mean Phred below 15, or lacked an exact constant-primer or identifier match. High-quality paired reads were merged using COPE v1.2.5, and each unique nucleotide sequence was defined as a clonotype. Clonotypes were aligned to IMGT TRBV, TRBD and TRBJ reference segments using MiTCR v1.1. Only V-J combinations with frequency above 0.0001, covering 99.2% of repertoires, were analysed. The TCS score was defined as F50 (clonal expansion) divided by E x V (chaos), with BLOSUM62-based TCRdist calculated between CDR3 peptides within each V-J. Welch's t-statistics and random forest reduced around 520 V-J features to 13, which were used in a naive Bayes classifier (R e1071). TCRdb handled the public reads itself, with Q25 trimming in fastp and clone calling in MiXCR, and kept productive beta chains. Under each unique CDR3 protein, matching rows form one entry showing the most common genes and DNA. The V and J calls come from TCRdb's annotation, not from the publication. The sample table lists some 500,000 distinct CDR3 sequences, approximately 15% of them with a count of one. Of the sample, less than 20% is held by the ten largest clones.

Input material: blood. The chain couples TRBV12-3 or TRBV12-4 to TRBJ1-5, with the D segment identity uncertain. The TCR comes from a woman aged 18-35 years with Graves' hyperthyroidism. The base sequence is TGTGCCAGCAGTTTAGCGGCAGGCCTTGAACCCCAGCATTTT. It specifies CASSLAAGLEPQHF.